This TCR beta chain originates from a study of CD8+ T cells in alopecia areata. Noted treatment: oral pan-JAK inhibitor, 5-10 mg twice daily. TCR sequencing used cDNA made by reverse transcription of extracted RNA. TCRdb's copy holds only in-frame clones and misses some; the assay was immunoSEQ multiplex PCR. Of about 180,000 clones in the sample, 50% to 75% were seen once. This clone appeared once. The TCR comes from a human donor with alopecia areata. This specimen was CD4+ T cells sorted from blood, taken at approximately week 61, from a patient treated with tofacitinib.

CDR3 coding DNA: TGTGCCAGCAGCCCCCAAACAGGGTTCGGGGAGACCCAGTACTTC. Translation: CASSPQTGFGETQYF. This chain connects TRBV7-3 to TRBJ2-5; weak D call: TRBD1 (6 bases). The CDR3 is 15 amino acids. CDR1 and CDR2 (germline): SGHTA, FQGTGA. The V and J ends lost 5 bases and 5 bases respectively, with 18 bases between them.